This T cell receptor beta chain stems from a study of blood T cell repertoires in COVID-19. The wider study: Samples of COVID-19 (acute and convalescent) were obtained from the United States, Italy and Spain. In each case, the material was cDNA or gDNA derived from T cells, B-cell-depleted T cells, or PBMCs.

In the original processing: Estimation of nucleated cell counts was performed using reference gene primer amplification. Measured with immunoSEQ multiplex PCR; TCRdb has only the in-frame clones, and not every one. D and trimming come from the DNA, and the V and J calls and clone size come from that table. The sample carries some 250,000 clones, 70% to 90% recorded once. Germline V gene data show CDR1 as SGHDT and CDR2 as YYEEEE. The CDR3 covers 15 residues. V lost 4 bases and J lost 4, with 15 bases in between. This chain uses TRBV5-6 with TRBJ1-3; D not resolved. The sequence derives from a man in his thirties or forties who had recovered from COVID-19. Material: peripheral blood. CDR3 in amino acids: CASSREPTPGNTIYF. CDR3 bases: TGTGCCAGCAGCCGAGAACCCACTCCAGGAAACACCATATATTTT.